One and the same sample provided the 11 T cell receptor beta chains below, sequenced in a study of T cell responses to AZD1222 COVID-19 vaccine. Clones were read by immunoSEQ multiplex PCR, and TCRdb kept only the in-frame ones, dropping some. The table records 34,000 or so clones, 85% to 90% of them present only once. Sequences were derived from peripheral blood, sampled on day 0 of AZD1222 vaccination. The receptors come from an adult in good health.

CDR3: CASSVGPGAEGEQYF. The CDR3 nucleotides are TGTGCCAGCAGCGTAGGCCCGGGAGCCGAAGGAGAGCAGTACTTC. The chain joins TRBV9 to TRBJ2-7; D may be TRBD2 (6 bases). The germline gives CDR1 SGDLS, CDR2 YYNGEE. V lost 0 bases to trimming and J lost 7 bases, with 17 bases between them. The CDR3 has 15 amino acids.

The chain links TRBV7-2 to TRBJ2-3; the match to TRBD2 covers 11 bases. After removal of 5 bases from V and 4 bases from J, the junction contained 8 bases not matched to a gene. The CDR3 sequence is 16 residues long. Germline-derived CDR1 and CDR2 are SGHTA and FQGNSA. In DNA form, the CDR3 reads TGTGCCAGCAGCACCCATAGCGGGAGGGCCGCAGATACGCAGTATTTT. Translated, it gives CASSTHSGRAADTQYF. Full variable domain (remainder filled in from reference TRBV7-2 and TRBJ2-3): GAGVSQSPSNKVTEKGKDVELRCDPISGHTALYWYRQSLGQGLEFLIYFQGNSAPDKSGLPSDRFSAERTGGSVSTLTIQRTQQEDSAVYLCASSTHSGRAADTQYFGPGTRLTVL.

The V gene is TRBV15, the J gene TRBJ2-3; 9 positions match TRBD2. Germline values: CDR1 LNHNV, CDR2 YYDKDF (reference sequence). V lost 4 bases, J lost 2 bases, and 4 bases stayed unmatched. This CDR3 contains 15 residues. The CDR3 region is CATSNPSGITDTQYF. The CDR3 coding sequence is TGTGCCACCAGCAACCCTAGCGGGATCACAGATACGCAGTATTTT.

This rearrangement joins TRBV27 to TRBJ1-6; no clear D gene. CDR1 and CDR2 (germline): MNHEY, SMNVEV (reference sequence). CDR3 length: 14 amino acids. Trimming shortened V by 6 bases and J by 14 bases, and 20 bases separated the two germline ends. The CDR3 DNA sequence: TGTGCCAGCAGCTTCCGGGGAGCTCGGTTGGCCCTCCACTTT. This codes for CASSFRGARLALHF.

This chain uses TRBV5-1 with TRBJ1-1; 8 bases agree with TRBD1. This CDR3 has 15 residues. Trimming at V came to 2 bases and at J to 5 bases, leaving 8 bases not matched to a gene. The germline V gene encodes CDR1 SGHRS and CDR2 YFSETQ. The CDR3 sequence: CASSFHEQGETEAFF. In nucleotides, the CDR3 is TGCGCCAGCAGCTTCCACGAACAGGGGGAAACTGAAGCTTTCTTT.

V usage is TRBV6-2 or TRBV6-3 and J usage is TRBJ1-1; weak D call: TRBD1 (6 bases). V lost 5 bases and J 8 bases, leaving 18 bases between the germline ends. Per the germline V gene, CDR1 is MNHEY and CDR2 is SVGEGT. The length of the CDR3 is 14 residues. The CDR3 loop reads CASSTLITGTEAFF. CDR3 bases: TGTGCCAGCAGTACTTTAATCACAGGGACGGAAGCTTTCTTT.

This rearrangement joins TRBV6-5 to TRBJ2-7; D ambiguous. Per germline, CDR1 MNHEY and CDR2 SVGAGI. CDR3 length: 14 amino acids. With 6 bases removed from V and 5 bases from J, the gap between germline ends came to 17 bases. The CDR3 loop is CASSPRRGVNEQYF. In DNA form, the CDR3 reads TGTGCCAGCAGCCCGAGACGAGGAGTCAACGAGCAGTACTTC.

The rearrangement links TRBV24-1 to TRBJ1-6, with a tentative D call TRBD1 (5 bases). The CDR3 sequence is 15 residues long. V dropped 7 bases and J dropped 0 bases, with 9 bases sitting between them. Germline V gene lookup returns CDR1 KGHDR and CDR2 SFDVKD. The CDR3 nucleotides are TGTGCCACCAGGGGGCAGAGCTCCTATAATTCACCCCTCCACTTT. This translates into CATRGQSSYNSPLHF.

The chain employs TRBV5-8 and TRBJ2-6; tentative D call: TRBD1 (6 bases). V lost 0 bases and J 4 bases, leaving 14 bases between the germline ends. The length of the CDR3 is 17 residues. Germline V CDR1 and CDR2: SGHTS, YDEGEE. The CDR3: CASSLVLGAQGANVLTF. The CDR3 nucleotides are TGTGCCAGCAGCTTGGTACTGGGGGCACAAGGGGCCAACGTCCTGACTTTC. Full variable domain (missing parts from reference TRBV5-8 and TRBJ2-6): EAGVTQSPTHLIKTRGQQATLRCSPISGHTSVYWYQQALGLGLQFLLWYDEGEERNRGNFPPRFSGRQFPNYSSELNVNALELEDSALYLCASSLVLGAQGANVLTFGAGSRLTVL.

This sequence joins TRBV19 and TRBJ1-1, with D perhaps matching TRBD1 (6 bases). Trimming took off 5 bases at V and 7 bases at J, with 20 bases between the two ends. The CDR3 consists of 15 residues. Per germline, CDR1 LNHDA and CDR2 SQIVND (reference sequence). CDR3 nucleotides: TGTGCCAGTAGTCTCGCTCAGGGGTTATATAATGAAGCTTTCTTT. This gives the protein CASSLAQGLYNEAFF.

V is TRBV9 and J is TRBJ2-2; TRBD1 matches 7 bases. In germline, CDR1 is SGDLS, CDR2 YYNGEE. The J segment lost 3 bases and the V segment lost 3 bases, leaving 5 bases of the junction unmatched. The CDR3 is 15 amino acids. CDR3 region: CASSARQGDTGELFF. The CDR3 DNA reads TGTGCCAGCAGCGCAAGACAGGGCGACACCGGGGAGCTGTTTTTT.